This TCR beta chain was sequenced in a study of monozygotic twins with inflammatory bowel disease. Notes on the study in general: Healthy twins shared more clonotypes with others than IBD patients, most markedly active ones.

Remarks on this clonotype: Its antigen is undetermined.

Amplification used two nested PCRs: 16 cycles, then about 9 cycles, on TCRalpha/TCRbeta cDNA. TCRdb reprocessed the 5' RACE reads and reports one entry per CDR3 protein, with no DNA. In total, the table holds around 150,000 distinct CDR3 sequences. This CDR3 region has 13 residues. Germline CDR1 is SQVTM and CDR2 is ANQGSEA. The clonotype was recovered from a human donor with ulcerative colitis or Crohn's disease, or a healthy co-twin of an affected twin (not recorded which). The gene calls are TRBV29-1 and TRBJ2-3; TCRdb's D call, TRBD1, is unchecked because there is no DNA. The sequenced sample consisted of blood. The CDR3: CSVVRGASDTQYF.